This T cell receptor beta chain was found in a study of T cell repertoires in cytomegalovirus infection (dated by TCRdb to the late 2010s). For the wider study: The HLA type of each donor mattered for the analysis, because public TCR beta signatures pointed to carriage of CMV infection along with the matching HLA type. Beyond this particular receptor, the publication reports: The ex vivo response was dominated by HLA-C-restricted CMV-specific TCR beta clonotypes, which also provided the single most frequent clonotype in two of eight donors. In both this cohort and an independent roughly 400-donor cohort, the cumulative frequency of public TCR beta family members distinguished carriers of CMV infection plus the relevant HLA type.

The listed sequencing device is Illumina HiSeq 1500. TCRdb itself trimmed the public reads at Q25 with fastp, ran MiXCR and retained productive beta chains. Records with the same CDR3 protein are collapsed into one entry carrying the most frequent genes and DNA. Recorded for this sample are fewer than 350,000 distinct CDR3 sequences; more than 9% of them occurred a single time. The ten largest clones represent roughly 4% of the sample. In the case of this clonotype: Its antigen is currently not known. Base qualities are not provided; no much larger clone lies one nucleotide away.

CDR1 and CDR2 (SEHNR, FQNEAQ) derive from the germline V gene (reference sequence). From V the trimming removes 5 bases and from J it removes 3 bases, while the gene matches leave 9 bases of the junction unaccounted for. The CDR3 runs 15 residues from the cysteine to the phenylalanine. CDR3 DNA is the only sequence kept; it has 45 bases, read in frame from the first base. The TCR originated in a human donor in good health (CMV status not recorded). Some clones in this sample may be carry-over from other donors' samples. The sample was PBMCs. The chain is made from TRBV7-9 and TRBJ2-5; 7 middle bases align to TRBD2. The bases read TGTGCCAGCAGCCTGGGAGGGGCCAGTAAAGAGACCCAGTACTTC. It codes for CASSLGGASKETQYF.